The rows below give T cell receptor beta chains drawn from one sample of a study of cytomegalovirus exposure and HLA in healthy donors. Data came from immunoSEQ multiplex PCR; TCRdb stores just in-frame clones and leaves some out. This table has 110,000 to 150,000 clones, 65% to 80% appearing once. Sequenced sample: PBMCs. The receptor set was obtained from a male donor in good health and CMV-seronegative. CDR3s include the opening cysteine and the closing phenylalanine or tryptophan. Fields, in order: clone size, V gene, D gene, J gene, CDR3 protein, CDR3 DNA. A D gene is named only where the DNA matches it firmly. Clone size appears in some rows only: once, few, many, or a class for an expanded clone.

few,TRBV19,TRBD2,TRBJ2-1,CASSITSIGGYNNEQFF,TGTGCCAGTAGTATAACATCCATCGGGGGGTACAACAATGAGCAGTTCTTC
.,TRBV7-6,TRBD1,TRBJ2-4,CASSLAGTGLAKNIQYF,TGTGCCAGCAGCTTAGCCGGGACAGGGCTAGCCAAAAACATTCAGTACTTC
.,TRBV7-9,TRBD2,TRBJ2-1,CASSYWGGLAYNEQFF,TGTGCCAGCAGCTACTGGGGGGGGTTAGCCTACAATGAGCAGTTCTTC
.,TRBV19,.,TRBJ2-3,CASSKGEALLSTDTQYF,TGTGCCAGTAGTAAGGGGGAAGCCTTACTAAGCACAGATACGCAGTATTTT
.,TRBV11-2,.,TRBJ1-5,CASSQAGGNNQPQHF,TGTGCCAGCAGCCAGGCGGGCGGCAACAATCAGCCCCAGCATTTT
.,TRBV6-5,.,TRBJ1-1,CASRRQGEAFF,TGTGCCAGCAGACGACAAGGCGAAGCTTTCTTT
.,TRBV7-2,TRBD1,TRBJ2-7,CASSLVGDSAYEQYF,TGTGCCAGCAGCTTAGTAGGGGACAGCGCGTACGAGCAGTACTTC
.,TRBV15,.,TRBJ1-5,CATSLSGLNQPQHF,TGTGCCACCAGCCTATCAGGCTTGAATCAGCCCCAGCATTTT
.,TRBV5-6,TRBD2,TRBJ2-7,CASSLAGGKHEQYF,TGTGCCAGCAGCTTGGCGGGGGGGAAGCACGAGCAGTACTTC
.,TRBV2,TRBD1,TRBJ1-2,CASRSETGVNYGYTF,TGTGCCAGCAGGAGTGAGACAGGGGTGAACTATGGCTACACCTTC
.,TRBV7-9,TRBD2,TRBJ2-3,CASSLVGTGGSATQYF,TGTGCCAGCAGCTTAGTCGGGACGGGAGGGTCCGCTACGCAGTATTTT
.,TRBV4-3,.,TRBJ2-1,CASSQEEGSYNEQFF,TGCGCCAGCAGCCAAGAAGAGGGCTCCTACAATGAGCAGTTCTTC
.,TRBV9,TRBD2,TRBJ2-1,CASSRTPGLAGAQQFF,TGTGCCAGCAGTCGAACTCCGGGACTAGCGGGGGCGCAGCAGTTCTTC
few,TRBV7-2,.,TRBJ1-6,CASSLDRANNSPLHF,TGTGCCAGCAGCTTAGACAGGGCTAATAATTCACCCCTCCACTTT
.,TRBV27,TRBD1,TRBJ1-2,CASSFDRGANYGYTF,TGTGCCAGCAGTTTTGACAGGGGAGCTAACTATGGCTACACCTTC
.,TRBV30,.,TRBJ2-7,CAWSRKQGNFYEQYF,TGTGCCTGGAGTCGAAAACAGGGAAACTTCTACGAGCAGTACTTC
.,TRBV5-1,TRBD1,TRBJ2-1,CASSRGQGTYNEQFF,TGCGCCAGCAGCCGTGGACAGGGCACCTACAATGAGCAGTTCTTC
.,TRBV10-2,TRBD2,TRBJ2-1,CASSAGGAAYNEQFF,TGCGCCAGCAGTGCGGGGGGGGCCGCCTACAATGAGCAGTTCTTC
.,TRBV18,.,TRBJ1-2,CASSPPKTTNLDYTF,TGTGCCAGCTCACCACCTAAGACAACAAACCTGGACTACACCTTC
.,TRBV6-4,.,TRBJ1-6,CASRSTRTSNSPLHF,TGTGCCAGCAGATCGACAAGAACCTCTAATTCACCCCTCCACTTT
.,TRBV5-4,.,TRBJ2-7,CASSLSGTDAHEQYF,TGTGCCAGCAGCTTATCCGGGACTGACGCCCACGAGCAGTACTTC
once,TRBV29-1,.,TRBJ1-2,CSVEAVYGFHGYTF,TGCAGCGTTGAAGCCGTCTACGGGTTCCATGGCTACACCTTC
.,TRBV2,TRBD1,TRBJ2-4,CASSENLGQGKNIQYF,TGTGCCAGCAGTGAAAACTTGGGACAGGGAAAAAACATTCAGTACTTC
.,TRBV5-1,.,TRBJ1-2,CASSLAETTGWVGYTF,TGCGCCAGCAGCTTGGCCGAAACAACAGGATGGGTTGGCTACACCTTC
few,TRBV7-3,TRBD1,TRBJ1-6,CASSLSGLGQGGSPLHF,TGTGCCAGCAGCTTAAGTGGCCTGGGACAGGGTGGTTCACCCCTCCACTTT
.,TRBV11-3,TRBD1,TRBJ2-3,CASSPGQGADTQYF,TGTGCCAGCAGCCCGGGACAGGGGGCAGATACGCAGTATTTT
few,TRBV29-1,.,TRBJ1-1,CSVDFGGTEAFF,TGCAGCGTTGATTTCGGGGGCACTGAAGCTTTCTTT
.,TRBV9,TRBD2,TRBJ2-3,CASSVERGSTDTQYF,TGTGCCAGCAGCGTAGAGCGGGGTAGCACAGATACGCAGTATTTT
.,TRBV7-9,.,TRBJ2-7,CASSPGVAQYEQYF,TGTGCCAGCAGCCCCGGGGTAGCACAATACGAGCAGTACTTC
few,TRBV11-3,.,TRBJ1-5,CASSLLRGRDGDSNQPQHF,TGTGCCAGCAGCCTCCTTCGAGGGCGGGACGGAGATAGCAATCAGCCCCAGCATTTT
.,TRBV9,.,TRBJ2-7,CASSPHRDFLSEQYF,TGTGCCAGCAGCCCTCACAGGGATTTCCTCAGCGAGCAGTACTTC
.,TRBV6-5,TRBD2,TRBJ2-7,CASSYFRRGGPGEQYF,TGTGCCAGCAGTTACTTCAGGCGGGGGGGACCGGGCGAGCAGTACTTC
few,TRBV29-1,TRBD1,TRBJ2-5,CSVVNPDEGDRPQETQYF,TGCAGCGTCGTGAACCCAGACGAGGGGGACAGACCCCAAGAGACCCAGTACTTC
.,TRBV6-5,.,TRBJ1-5,CASSSGGQPQHF,TGTGCCAGCAGTTCCGGGGGTCAGCCCCAGCATTTT
few,TRBV7-2,.,TRBJ2-3,CASRGASSQYF,TGTGCCAGCAGAGGGGCCAGTTCGCAGTATTTT
.,TRBV6-1,.,TRBJ2-7,CASRDTSIGKQYF,TGTGCCAGCAGGGACACTAGCATCGGCAAGCAGTACTTC
.,TRBV7-9,.,TRBJ1-1,CSSSLRGNSHQAFF,TGTTCCAGCAGCTTAAGGGGGAATAGTCACCAAGCTTTCTTT
.,TRBV9,.,TRBJ2-7,CASSPREGWEQYF,TGTGCCAGCAGCCCGAGAGAGGGCTGGGAGCAGTACTTC
once,TRBV11-3,TRBD2,TRBJ2-7,CASSLDPSGRYEQYF,TGTGCCAGCAGCTTAGATCCTAGCGGGAGGTACGAGCAGTACTTC
.,TRBV10-1,TRBD1,TRBJ2-3,CASSEPGQQADTQYF,TGCGCCAGCAGTGAGCCGGGACAGCAAGCGGATACGCAGTATTTT
.,TRBV7-9,.,TRBJ1-4,CASSLGGGGAGKKLFF,TGTGCCAGCAGCTTAGGTGGCGGGGGCGCAGGGAAGAAACTGTTTTTT
.,TRBV7-3,.,TRBJ2-1,CASSIDRHNEQFF,TGTGCCAGCAGCATCGACAGACACAATGAGCAGTTCTTC
.,TRBV6-1,.,TRBJ1-1,CASSGRDDNTEAFF,TGTGCCAGCAGTGGGCGGGATGATAACACTGAAGCTTTCTTT
.,TRBV10-2,.,TRBJ1-5,CASSLQVMEVGNQPQHF,TGCGCCAGCAGTTTGCAAGTTATGGAGGTGGGGAATCAGCCCCAGCATTTT
once,TRBV25-1,.,TRBJ1-1,CASSDWAMNTEAFF,TGTGCCAGCAGTGACTGGGCCATGAACACTGAAGCTTTCTTT
once,TRBV29-1,TRBD1,TRBJ1-4,CSVTKTGGAEKLFF,TGCAGCGTGACTAAAACAGGGGGCGCCGAAAAACTGTTTTTT
.,TRBV7-8,TRBD1,TRBJ1-3,CASSGWTGGKGNTIYF,TGTGCCAGCAGCGGTTGGACAGGGGGTAAAGGAAACACCATATATTTT
.,TRBV27,TRBD1,TRBJ1-3,CASSALGQGGNTIYF,TGTGCCAGCAGTGCTTTGGGACAGGGAGGTAACACCATATATTTT
.,TRBV9,TRBD2,TRBJ2-7,CASSQGGLAYHEQYF,TGTGCCAGCAGCCAAGGGGGACTAGCGTACCACGAGCAGTACTTC
.,TRBV7-9,.,TRBJ2-7,CATIEGDYEQYF,TGTGCCACCATAGAGGGAGACTACGAGCAGTACTTC
.,TRBV6-4,TRBD1,TRBJ2-3,CASSDSGGGTDTQYF,TGTGCCAGCAGTGACTCAGGGGGCGGCACAGATACGCAGTATTTT
few,TRBV23-1,TRBD1,TRBJ2-1,CASSQSRGPGWDEQFF,TGCGCCAGCAGTCAATCAAGGGGGCCAGGGTGGGACGAGCAGTTCTTC
.,TRBV7-9,TRBD2,TRBJ2-5,CASSSSGTSAGGEQYF,TGTGCCAGCAGCTCTAGTGGGACTAGCGCAGGGGGAGAGCAGTACTTC
once,TRBV28,.,TRBJ2-4,CASSLPRVRGNIQYF,TGTGCCAGCAGTTTGCCCAGGGTTCGCGGAAACATTCAGTACTTC
few,TRBV6-6,.,TRBJ1-2,CASRRSYGYTF,TGTGCCAGCAGGAGGTCCTATGGCTACACCTTC
.,TRBV2,TRBD1,TRBJ1-2,CASRGQGPNYGYTF,TGTGCCAGCAGAGGACAGGGGCCCAACTATGGCTACACCTTC
.,TRBV7-6,TRBD2,TRBJ2-2,CASSLGPAGDVTGELFF,TGTGCCAGCAGCCTCGGCCCAGCGGGAGACGTCACCGGGGAGCTGTTTTTT
.,TRBV18,.,TRBJ2-2,CASSPLGPEGTGELFF,TGTGCCAGCTCACCACTTGGCCCGGAGGGCACCGGGGAGCTGTTTTTT
.,TRBV10-1,.,TRBJ2-7,CASSKSGSSYEQYF,TGCGCCAGCAGTAAGTCGGGCAGCTCCTACGAGCAGTACTTC